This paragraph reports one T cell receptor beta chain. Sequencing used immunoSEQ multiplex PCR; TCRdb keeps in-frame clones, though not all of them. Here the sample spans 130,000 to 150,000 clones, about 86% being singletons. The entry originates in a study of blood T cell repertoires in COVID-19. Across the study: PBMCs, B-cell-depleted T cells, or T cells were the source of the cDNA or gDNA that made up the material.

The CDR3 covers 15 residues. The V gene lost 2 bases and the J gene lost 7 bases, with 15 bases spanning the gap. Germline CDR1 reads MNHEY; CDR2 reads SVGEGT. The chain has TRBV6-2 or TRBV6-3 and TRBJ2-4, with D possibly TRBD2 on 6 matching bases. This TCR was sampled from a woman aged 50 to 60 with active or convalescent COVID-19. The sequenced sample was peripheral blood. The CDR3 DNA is TGTGCCAGCAGTTACGCCGGCGGGGCCTGGAACATTCAGTACTTC. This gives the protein CASSYAGGAWNIQYF.